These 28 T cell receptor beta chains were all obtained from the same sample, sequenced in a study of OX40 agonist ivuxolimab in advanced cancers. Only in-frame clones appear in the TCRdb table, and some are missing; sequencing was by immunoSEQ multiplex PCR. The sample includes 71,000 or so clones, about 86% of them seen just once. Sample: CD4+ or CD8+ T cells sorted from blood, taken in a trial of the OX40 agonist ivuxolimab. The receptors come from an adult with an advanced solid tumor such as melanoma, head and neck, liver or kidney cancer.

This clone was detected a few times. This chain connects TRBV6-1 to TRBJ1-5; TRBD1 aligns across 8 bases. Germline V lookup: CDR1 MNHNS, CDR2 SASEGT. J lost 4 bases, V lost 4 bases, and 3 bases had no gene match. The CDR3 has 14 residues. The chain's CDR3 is CASSATGANQPQHF. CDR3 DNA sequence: TGTGCCAGCAGTGCGACAGGGGCAAATCAGCCCCAGCATTTT.

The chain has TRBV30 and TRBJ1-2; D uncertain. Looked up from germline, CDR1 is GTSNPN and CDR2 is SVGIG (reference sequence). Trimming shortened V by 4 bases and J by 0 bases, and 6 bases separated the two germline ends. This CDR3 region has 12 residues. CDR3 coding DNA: TGTGCCTGGACACAGCCTAACTATGGCTACACCTTC. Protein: CAWTQPNYGYTF.

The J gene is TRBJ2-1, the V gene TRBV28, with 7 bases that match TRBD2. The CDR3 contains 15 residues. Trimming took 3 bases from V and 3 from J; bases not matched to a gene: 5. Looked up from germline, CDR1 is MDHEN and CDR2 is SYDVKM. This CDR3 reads CASSFGGSIYNEQFF. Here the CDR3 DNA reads TGTGCCAGCAGTTTTGGCGGGAGTATCTACAATGAGCAGTTCTTC.

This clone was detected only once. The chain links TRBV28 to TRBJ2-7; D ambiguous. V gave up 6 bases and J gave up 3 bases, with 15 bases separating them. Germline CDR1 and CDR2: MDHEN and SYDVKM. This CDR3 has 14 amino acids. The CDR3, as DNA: TGTGCCAGCAGACGCTCTCTCGGTAGCTACGAGCAGTACTTC. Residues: CASRRSLGSYEQYF.

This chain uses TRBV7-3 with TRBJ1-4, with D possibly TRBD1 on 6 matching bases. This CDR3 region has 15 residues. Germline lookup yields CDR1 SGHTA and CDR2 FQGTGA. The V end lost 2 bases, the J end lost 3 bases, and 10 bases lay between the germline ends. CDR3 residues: CASSLLGGPNEKLFF. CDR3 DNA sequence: TGTGCCAGCAGCTTATTAGGGGGGCCTAATGAAAAACTGTTTTTT.

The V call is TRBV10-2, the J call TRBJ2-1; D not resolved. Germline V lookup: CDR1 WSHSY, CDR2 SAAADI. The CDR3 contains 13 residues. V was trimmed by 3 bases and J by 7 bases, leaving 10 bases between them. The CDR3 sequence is CASSEHPENEQFF. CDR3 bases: TGCGCCAGCAGTGAACATCCGGAAAATGAGCAGTTCTTC.

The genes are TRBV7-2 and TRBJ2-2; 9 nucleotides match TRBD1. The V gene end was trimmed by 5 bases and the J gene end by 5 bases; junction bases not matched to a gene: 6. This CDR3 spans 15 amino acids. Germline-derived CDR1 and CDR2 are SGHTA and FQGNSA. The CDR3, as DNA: TGTGCCAGCAGCCTACAGGGGGCGGGGACCGGGGAGCTGTTTTTT. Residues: CASSLQGAGTGELFF.

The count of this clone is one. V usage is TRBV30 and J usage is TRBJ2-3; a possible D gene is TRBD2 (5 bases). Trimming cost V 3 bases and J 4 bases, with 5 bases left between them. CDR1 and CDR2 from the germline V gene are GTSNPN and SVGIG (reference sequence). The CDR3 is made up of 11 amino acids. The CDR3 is CAWRLADTQYF. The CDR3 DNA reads TGTGCCTGGAGACTAGCAGATACGCAGTATTTT.

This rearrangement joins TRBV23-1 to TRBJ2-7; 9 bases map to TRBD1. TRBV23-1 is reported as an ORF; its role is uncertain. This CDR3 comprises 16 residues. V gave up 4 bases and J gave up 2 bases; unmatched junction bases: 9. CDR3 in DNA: TGCGCCAGCAGTCGGGACAGGGAAGATATTCCCTACGAGCAGTACTTC. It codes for CASSRDREDIPYEQYF.

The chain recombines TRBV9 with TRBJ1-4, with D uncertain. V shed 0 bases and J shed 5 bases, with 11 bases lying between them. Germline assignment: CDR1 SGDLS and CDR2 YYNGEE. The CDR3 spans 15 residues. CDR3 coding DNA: TGTGCCAGCAGCGTAGGGGTTCTGGGGAATGAAAAACTGTTTTTT. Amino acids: CASSVGVLGNEKLFF.

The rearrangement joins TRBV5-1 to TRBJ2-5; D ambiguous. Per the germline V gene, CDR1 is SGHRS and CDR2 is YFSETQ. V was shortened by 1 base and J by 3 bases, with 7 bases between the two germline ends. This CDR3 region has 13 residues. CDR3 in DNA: TGCGCCAGCAGCTTGCAAGAGAAAGAGACCCAGTACTTC. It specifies CASSLQEKETQYF.

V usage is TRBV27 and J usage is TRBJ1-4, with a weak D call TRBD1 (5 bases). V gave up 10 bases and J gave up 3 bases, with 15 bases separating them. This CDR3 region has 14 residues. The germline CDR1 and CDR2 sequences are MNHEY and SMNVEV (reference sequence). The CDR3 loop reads CATAVWGPNEKLFF. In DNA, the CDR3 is TGTGCCACCGCCGTGTGGGGCCCTAATGAAAAACTGTTTTTT.

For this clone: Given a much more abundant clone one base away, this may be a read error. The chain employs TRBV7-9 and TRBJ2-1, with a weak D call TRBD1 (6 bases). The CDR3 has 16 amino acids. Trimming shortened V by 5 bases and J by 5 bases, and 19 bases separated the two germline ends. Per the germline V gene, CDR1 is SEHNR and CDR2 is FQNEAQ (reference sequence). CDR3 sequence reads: CASSATGGGPNNEQFF. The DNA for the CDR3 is TGTGCCAGCAGCGCGACAGGAGGCGGGCCCAACAATGAGCAGTTCTTC. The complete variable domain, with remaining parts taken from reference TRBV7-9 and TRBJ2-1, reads DTGVSQNPRHKITKRGQNVTFRCDPISEHNRLYWYRQTLGQGPEFLTYFQNEAQLEKSRLLSDRFSAERPKGSFSTLEIQRTEQGDSAMYLCASSATGGGPNNEQFFGPGTRLTVL.

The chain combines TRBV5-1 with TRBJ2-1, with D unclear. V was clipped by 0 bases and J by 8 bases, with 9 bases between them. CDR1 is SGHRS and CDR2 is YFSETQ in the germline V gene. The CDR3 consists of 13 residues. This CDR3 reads CASSLASRDEQFF. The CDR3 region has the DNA TGCGCCAGCAGCTTGGCCAGCCGCGATGAGCAGTTCTTC.

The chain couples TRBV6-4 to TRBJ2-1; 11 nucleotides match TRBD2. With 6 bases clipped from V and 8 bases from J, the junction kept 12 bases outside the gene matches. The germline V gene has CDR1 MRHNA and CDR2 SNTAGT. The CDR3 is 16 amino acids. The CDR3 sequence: CASRPLAGGPPDEQFF. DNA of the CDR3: TGTGCCAGCAGACCGCTAGCGGGAGGCCCACCCGATGAGCAGTTCTTC.

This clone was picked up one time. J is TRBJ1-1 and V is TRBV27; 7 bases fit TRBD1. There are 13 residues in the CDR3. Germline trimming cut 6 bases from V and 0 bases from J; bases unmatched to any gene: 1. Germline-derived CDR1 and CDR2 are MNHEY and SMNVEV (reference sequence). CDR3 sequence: CASRDRMNTEAFF. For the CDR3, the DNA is TGTGCCAGCAGGGACAGGATGAACACTGAAGCTTTCTTT.

In DNA form, the CDR3 reads TGTGCCAGCAGTTTTGGTCGGGCGGGCTCTGAGGAGCAGTACTTC. Its translation: CASSFGRAGSEEQYF. The chain has TRBV27 and TRBJ2-7; D is possibly TRBD2 (5 bases). This CDR3 contains 15 residues. Trimming removed 3 bases from V and 7 bases from J, with 19 bases in between. Germline CDR1 and CDR2: MNHEY and SMNVEV (reference sequence).

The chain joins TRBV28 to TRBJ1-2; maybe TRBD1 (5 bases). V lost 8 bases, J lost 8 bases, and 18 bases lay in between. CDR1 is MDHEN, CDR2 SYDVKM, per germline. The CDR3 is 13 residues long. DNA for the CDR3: TGTGCCAGCTCACTCCTGGCAGGGAACGGCTACACCTTC. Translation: CASSLLAGNGYTF.

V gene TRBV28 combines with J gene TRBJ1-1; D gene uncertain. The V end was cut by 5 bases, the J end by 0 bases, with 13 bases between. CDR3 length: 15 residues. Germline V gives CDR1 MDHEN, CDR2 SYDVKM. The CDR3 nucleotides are TGTGCCAGCAGTCCCCGCGGGTCTATGAACACTGAAGCTTTCTTT. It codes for CASSPRGSMNTEAFF.

CDR3 residues: CACLRGGRSNTEAFF. The DNA of the CDR3 is TGTGCCTGTTTGCGAGGGGGCAGGTCGAACACTGAAGCTTTCTTT. The chain employs TRBV30 and TRBJ1-1; TRBD1 agrees at 7 bases. Germline values: CDR1 GTSNPN, CDR2 SVGIG (reference sequence). There are 15 residues in the CDR3. J was trimmed by 1 base and V by 6 bases; bases with no gene match: 11.

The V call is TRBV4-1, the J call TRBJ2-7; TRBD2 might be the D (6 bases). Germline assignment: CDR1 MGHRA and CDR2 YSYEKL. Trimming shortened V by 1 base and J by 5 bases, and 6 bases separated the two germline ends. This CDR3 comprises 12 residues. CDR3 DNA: TGCGCCAGCAGCCAAGTAGCGGACGAGCAGTACTTC. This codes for CASSQVADEQYF.

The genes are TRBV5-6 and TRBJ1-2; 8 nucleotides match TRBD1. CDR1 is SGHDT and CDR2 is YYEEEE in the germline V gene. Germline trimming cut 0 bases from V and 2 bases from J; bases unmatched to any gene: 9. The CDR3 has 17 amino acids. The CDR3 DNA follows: TGTGCCAGCAGCTTGGGGGGACAGGCCGGCGGGAACTATGGCTACACCTTC. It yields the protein CASSLGGQAGGNYGYTF. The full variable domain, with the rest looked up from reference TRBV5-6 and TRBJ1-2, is DAGVTQSPTHLIKTRGQQVTLRCSPKSGHDTVSWYQQALGQGPQFIFQYYEEEERQRGNFPDRFSGHQFPNYSSELNVNALLLGDSALYLCASSLGGQAGGNYGYTFGSGTRLTVV.

This CDR3 reads CASSKVLVAGFNEQFF. CDR3 DNA: TGTGCCAGTAGTAAAGTGTTGGTAGCGGGATTCAATGAGCAGTTCTTC. This sequence joins TRBV19 and TRBJ2-1; 8 positions match TRBD2. V dropped 4 bases and J dropped 6; count of bases not matched to a gene: 11. This CDR3 is built from 16 residues. Germline values: CDR1 LNHDA, CDR2 SQIVND (reference sequence).

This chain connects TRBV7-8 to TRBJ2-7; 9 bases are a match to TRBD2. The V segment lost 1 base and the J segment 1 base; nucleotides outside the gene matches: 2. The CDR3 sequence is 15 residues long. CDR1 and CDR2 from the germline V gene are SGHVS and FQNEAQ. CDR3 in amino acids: CASSLGAGGSYEQYF. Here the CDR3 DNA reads TGTGCCAGCAGCTTAGGGGCGGGAGGGTCCTACGAGCAGTACTTC. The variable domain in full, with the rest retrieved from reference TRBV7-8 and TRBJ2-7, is GAGVSQSPRYKVAKRGQDVALRCDPISGHVSLFWYQQALGQGPEFLTYFQNEAQLDKSGLPSDRFFAERPEGSVSTLKIQRTQQEDSAVYLCASSLGAGGSYEQYFGPGTRLTVT.

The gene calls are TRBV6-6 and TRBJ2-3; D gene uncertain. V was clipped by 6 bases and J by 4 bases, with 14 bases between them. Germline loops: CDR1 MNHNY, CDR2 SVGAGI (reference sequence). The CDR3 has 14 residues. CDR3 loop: CASSFPGNSDTQYF. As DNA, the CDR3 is TGTGCCAGCAGCTTTCCAGGAAATTCAGATACGCAGTATTTT.

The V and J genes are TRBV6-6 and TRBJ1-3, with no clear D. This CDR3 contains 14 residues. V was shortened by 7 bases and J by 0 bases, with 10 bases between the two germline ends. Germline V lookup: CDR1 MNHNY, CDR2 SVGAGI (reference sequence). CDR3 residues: CASTDSRSGNTIYF. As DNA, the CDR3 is TGTGCCAGCACAGATAGTCGCTCTGGAAACACCATATATTTT.

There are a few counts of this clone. CDR3 in amino acids: CASSAPGLAGGRGNEQFF. The CDR3 DNA is TGTGCCAGCAGCGCGCCGGGACTAGCGGGAGGGAGAGGGAATGAGCAGTTCTTC. The chain links TRBV7-9 to TRBJ2-1; 16 positions match TRBD2. The CDR3 length is 18 residues. V was pared by 5 bases and J by 7 bases, with 11 bases of the junction left unmatched. Germline lookup yields CDR1 SEHNR and CDR2 FQNEAQ (reference sequence).

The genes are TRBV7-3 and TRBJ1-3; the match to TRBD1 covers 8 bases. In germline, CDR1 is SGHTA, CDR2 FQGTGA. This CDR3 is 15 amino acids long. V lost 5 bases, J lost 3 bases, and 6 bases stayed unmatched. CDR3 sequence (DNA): TGTGCCAGCAGCCGCGACAGGGGAAGTGGAAACACCATATATTTT. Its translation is CASSRDRGSGNTIYF.